This T cell receptor beta chain was sequenced in a study of shared clonotypes between healthy human individuals. Study results and caveats: Rarefaction revealed incomplete sorted-subset sequencing despite large depth. In general, naive subsets displayed greater estimated richness than memory subsets did.

Only Caucasian adults living in Nashville, Tennessee made up the donor group. Germline V gene lookup returns CDR1 GTSNPN and CDR2 SVGIG (reference sequence). The CDR3 loop spans 14 amino acids. V lost 0 bases, J lost 8 bases, and 13 bases lay in between. Here immunoSEQ multiplex PCR was the method, and the copy in TCRdb shows in-frame clones only, minus some. Of roughly 2.5 million clones in the sample, more than 90% were seen once. Regarding this clone: What it recognizes is unknown.

The chain uses TRBV30 and TRBJ1-4, with no clear D. This sequence was found in a young man in good health. The sample was naive CD4+ T cells sorted from blood. Subset meaning: CD45RA+ positively selected. CDR3 residues: CAWSVFWGEEKLFF. DNA for the CDR3: TGTGCCTGGAGTGTATTCTGGGGAGAAGAAAAACTGTTTTTT.